The rows below give T cell receptor beta chains drawn from one sample of a study of blood T cell repertoires in COVID-19. TCRdb keeps only in-frame clones here, not all; method: immunoSEQ multiplex PCR. This table holds 220,000 or so clones, 70% to 85% found once. Material for sequencing was peripheral blood. Receptor source: a woman aged 80 or over with acute or convalescent COVID-19. Both conserved end residues are part of each CDR3. The D gene is left open where the match is weak. Rows may omit the clone size; those that give it use once, few, many or a size class.

J: TRBJ1-2
V: TRBV27
size: NA
D: TRBD1
DNA: TGTGCCAGCAGCGCACAGGGGTTGGGCTACACCTTC
CDR3: CASSAQGLGYTF

J: TRBJ1-1
V: TRBV2
size: NA
D: TRBD1
DNA: TGTGCCAGCAGTGTAAGGGGGCGGAACACTGAAGCTTTCTTT
CDR3: CASSVRGRNTEAFF

J: TRBJ1-5
V: TRBV6-5
size: NA
D: NA
DNA: TGTGCCAGCAGAGCGCCAGTTAATAGCAATCAGCCCCAGCATTTT
CDR3: CASRAPVNSNQPQHF

J: TRBJ1-4
V: TRBV5-1
size: NA
D: NA
DNA: TGCGCCAGCAGCTTGTCGGGACAACTAGCAACTAATGAAAAACTGTTTTTT
CDR3: CASSLSGQLATNEKLFF

J: TRBJ1-1
V: TRBV21-1
size: NA
D: NA
DNA: TGTGCCAGCAGCCCTAAAGAGGAGAAGAACACTGAAGCTTTCTTT
CDR3: CASSPKEEKNTEAFF

J: TRBJ2-7
V: TRBV7-8
size: NA
D: TRBD1
DNA: TGTGCCAGCAGCTTAATGGGGACAGGGCCCTACGAGCAGTACTTC
CDR3: CASSLMGTGPYEQYF

J: TRBJ2-4
V: TRBV7-9
size: NA
D: TRBD1
DNA: TGTGCCAGCAGCTTACGGACAGGGGACAAAAACATTCAGTACTTC
CDR3: CASSLRTGDKNIQYF

J: TRBJ2-3
V: TRBV7-7
size: NA
D: NA
DNA: TGTGCCAGCAGCTTAGAAGCAGGGCGCACAGATACGCAGTATTTT
CDR3: CASSLEAGRTDTQYF

J: TRBJ2-2
V: TRBV11-2
size: NA
D: NA
DNA: TGTGCCAGCAGCTTAGGGGTGAGGGTCACCGGGGAGCTGTTTTTT
CDR3: CASSLGVRVTGELFF

J: TRBJ2-5
V: TRBV5-1
size: NA
D: TRBD1
DNA: TGCGCCAGCAGCCGAGGGGGCCTGGGGGAGACCCAGTACTTC
CDR3: CASSRGGLGETQYF

J: TRBJ1-6
V: TRBV18
size: NA
D: NA
DNA: TGTGCCAGCTCTCAGAATTCTGGACACAATAATTCACCCCTCCACTTT
CDR3: CASSQNSGHNNSPLHF

J: TRBJ1-1
V: TRBV15
size: NA
D: NA
DNA: TGTGCCACCAGCAGTAGGGGGGGTAGGGATGAAGCTTTCTTT
CDR3: CATSSRGGRDEAFF

J: TRBJ1-4
V: TRBV3-1/TRBV3-2
size: NA
D: TRBD1
DNA: TGTGCCAGCAGTTTACAGGGGACAACTAATGAAAAACTGTTTTTT
CDR3: CASSLQGTTNEKLFF

J: TRBJ1-1
V: TRBV5-1
size: once
D: NA
DNA: TGCGCCAGCAGCTTGGAAGGCCCGGGAACTGAAGCTTTCTTT
CDR3: CASSLEGPGTEAFF

J: TRBJ2-2
V: TRBV3-1/TRBV3-2
size: NA
D: NA
DNA: TGTGCCAGCAGCCAAGTAGGATATCCGGGGCTGTTTTTT
CDR3: CASSQVGYPGLFF

J: TRBJ1-1
V: TRBV7-2
size: NA
D: NA
DNA: TGTGCCAGCAGCTACTCCTGGACAGAGGAGGCCGACACTGAAGCTTTCTTT
CDR3: CASSYSWTEEADTEAFF

J: TRBJ2-3
V: TRBV7-2
size: NA
D: TRBD2
DNA: TGTGCCAGCAGCCCTAGACTAGCGGGAGGCACAGATACGCAGTATTTT
CDR3: CASSPRLAGGTDTQYF

J: TRBJ1-4
V: TRBV28
size: NA
D: TRBD1
DNA: TGTGCCAGCAGTTTATCGGGGACAGGGCGGGTTGGAAAACTGTTTTTT
CDR3: CASSLSGTGRVGKLFF

J: TRBJ2-5
V: TRBV7-8
size: few
D: NA
DNA: TGTGCCAGCAGCTTATTCCAGGGTGTGGAGACCCAGTACTTC
CDR3: CASSLFQGVETQYF

J: TRBJ1-1
V: TRBV7-9
size: NA
D: TRBD1
DNA: TGTGCCAGCAGCTTAATCAGGGGGGCGATGAACACTGAAGCTTTCTTT
CDR3: CASSLIRGAMNTEAFF

J: TRBJ2-2
V: TRBV27
size: NA
D: NA
DNA: TGTGCCATCCTGGACAAGTCTGATCCGACCGGGGAGCTGTTTTTT
CDR3: CAILDKSDPTGELFF

J: TRBJ2-1
V: TRBV11-2
size: NA
D: NA
DNA: TGTGCCAGCAGCTCCGACCAATTACCCGGGGGTAATGAGCAGTTCTTC
CDR3: CASSSDQLPGGNEQFF

J: TRBJ2-3
V: TRBV20-1
size: few
D: NA
DNA: TGCAGTGCTAGTCCGACTACCGCTAGCACAGATACGCAGTATTTT
CDR3: CSASPTTASTDTQYF

J: TRBJ2-7
V: TRBV7-9
size: NA
D: NA
DNA: TGTGCCAGCAGCCCCCGGGGGATCTCCTACGAGCAGTACTTC
CDR3: CASSPRGISYEQYF

J: TRBJ2-2
V: TRBV14
size: NA
D: NA
DNA: TGTGCCAGCAGCCAAGAGAAGCTATTGTCCGGGGAGCTGTTTTTT
CDR3: CASSQEKLLSGELFF

J: TRBJ2-1
V: TRBV9
size: NA
D: TRBD2
DNA: TGTGCCAGCAGCGTAGATCTAGCGGGTTACAATGAGCAGTTCTTC
CDR3: CASSVDLAGYNEQFF

J: TRBJ1-4
V: TRBV6-6
size: NA
D: NA
DNA: TGTGCCAGCAGCTATCAGGGGAACGAAAAACTGTTTTTT
CDR3: CASSYQGNEKLFF

J: TRBJ2-7
V: TRBV5-1
size: NA
D: TRBD1
DNA: TGCGCCAGCAGCTTGTGGGACAGGGGTAACGAGCAGTACTTC
CDR3: CASSLWDRGNEQYF

J: TRBJ1-2
V: TRBV7-3
size: few
D: TRBD1
DNA: TGTGCCAGCAGCCCGGGGCAGGGGGCCGGTGGCTACACCTTC
CDR3: CASSPGQGAGGYTF

J: TRBJ1-1
V: TRBV29-1
size: NA
D: NA
DNA: TGCAGCGTTGAATGGCAGAACACTGAAGCTTTCTTT
CDR3: CSVEWQNTEAFF

J: TRBJ2-3
V: TRBV29-1
size: NA
D: NA
DNA: TGCAGCGTTGGGCAGGGTGGCACCCAGGGTACGCAGTATTTT
CDR3: CSVGQGGTQGTQYF

J: TRBJ1-6
V: TRBV6-2/TRBV6-3
size: once
D: NA
DNA: TGTGCCAGCAGCAGACATGACAGCGTCTATAATTCACCCCTCCACTTT
CDR3: CASSRHDSVYNSPLHF

J: TRBJ1-1
V: TRBV2
size: NA
D: TRBD1
DNA: TGTGCCAGCAGTGAAAGAGGCAGGAACAGGGGAATCGGAACTGAAGCTTTCTTT
CDR3: CASSERGRNRGIGTEAFF

J: TRBJ2-3
V: TRBV4-3
size: NA
D: TRBD2
DNA: TGCGCCAGCAGCCAACGGACTAGCGGGAACGGAGATACGCAGTATTTT
CDR3: CASSQRTSGNGDTQYF

J: TRBJ1-4
V: TRBV28
size: NA
D: NA
DNA: TGTGCCAGCACCGGGGGGCGTGAAAAACTGTTTTTT
CDR3: CASTGGREKLFF

J: TRBJ2-5
V: TRBV2
size: once
D: TRBD1
DNA: TGTGCCAGCAGTGCTTACAGGGGAGAGACCCAGTACTTC
CDR3: CASSAYRGETQYF

J: TRBJ2-5
V: TRBV20-1
size: NA
D: NA
DNA: TGCAGTGCTATCGACGGGGAGACCCAGTACTTC
CDR3: CSAIDGETQYF

J: TRBJ2-5
V: TRBV7-2
size: NA
D: TRBD2
DNA: TGTGCCAGCAGCCGTAGCGGGCAAGAGACCCAGTACTTC
CDR3: CASSRSGQETQYF

J: TRBJ2-3
V: TRBV3-1/TRBV3-2
size: NA
D: TRBD1
DNA: TGTGCCAGCAGCCCCCCGCGAGACAGGGGAATCCTTACGCAGTATTTT
CDR3: CASSPPRDRGILTQYF

J: TRBJ2-5
V: TRBV21-1
size: NA
D: NA
DNA: TGTGCCAGCAGCAAGGGGTTACTAGCGGGAGGGAGAGAGACCCAGTACTTC
CDR3: CASSKGLLAGGRETQYF

J: TRBJ2-4
V: TRBV7-9
size: NA
D: TRBD2
DNA: TGTGCCAGCAGCACCCAGCTAGCGGGAGTCAACATTCAGTACTTC
CDR3: CASSTQLAGVNIQYF

J: TRBJ1-5
V: TRBV12-3/TRBV12-4
size: NA
D: NA
DNA: TGTGCCAGCAGTTTAGGGGGGGTTCAGCCCCAGCATTTT
CDR3: CASSLGGVQPQHF

J: TRBJ2-3
V: TRBV9
size: once
D: NA
DNA: TGTGCCAGCAGCGTAGCTGACGCCCTCCCAGCGGATACGCAGTATTTT
CDR3: CASSVADALPADTQYF

J: TRBJ2-6
V: TRBV19
size: NA
D: TRBD2
DNA: TGTGCCAGTAGTATCCGGGGGGACTCTGGGGCCAACGTCCTGACTTTC
CDR3: CASSIRGDSGANVLTF

J: TRBJ1-5
V: TRBV28
size: once
D: NA
DNA: TGTGCCAGCAGCCTCTATCAGGGGAACAGCAATCAGCCCCAGCATTTT
CDR3: CASSLYQGNSNQPQHF

J: TRBJ2-1
V: TRBV27
size: NA
D: NA
DNA: TGTGCCAGCAGTTTACACATCTCCTACAATGAGCAGTTCTTC
CDR3: CASSLHISYNEQFF

J: TRBJ1-2
V: TRBV2
size: NA
D: TRBD1
DNA: TGTGCCAGCAGTGAAACAGGGGGCATCGGGGGCTACACCTTC
CDR3: CASSETGGIGGYTF

J: TRBJ1-5
V: TRBV6-6
size: NA
D: NA
DNA: TGTGCCAGCAGTCACGGAAGGGGTAGCAATCAGCCCCAGCATTTT
CDR3: CASSHGRGSNQPQHF

J: TRBJ2-1
V: TRBV18
size: NA
D: TRBD1
DNA: TGTGCCAGCTCAGCGACAGGGGGCAATGAGCAGTTCTTC
CDR3: CASSATGGNEQFF

J: TRBJ2-5
V: TRBV9
size: NA
D: TRBD2
DNA: TGTGCCAGCAGCGTAGAGGGCGGGAGCAGAGGCGAGACCCAGTACTTC
CDR3: CASSVEGGSRGETQYF

J: TRBJ2-2
V: TRBV18
size: few
D: NA
DNA: TGTGCCAGCACCTCGGGACATAACACCGGGGAGCTGTTTTTT
CDR3: CASTSGHNTGELFF

J: TRBJ2-5
V: TRBV28
size: NA
D: TRBD1
DNA: TGTGCCAGCAGTTCCGACAGGGGTGTCGAGACCCAGTACTTC
CDR3: CASSSDRGVETQYF

J: TRBJ1-3
V: TRBV5-1
size: NA
D: NA
DNA: TGCGCCAGCAGCTTGGGACCCGGGATCTCTGGAAACACCATATATTTT
CDR3: CASSLGPGISGNTIYF

J: TRBJ2-7
V: TRBV5-1
size: NA
D: NA
DNA: TGCGCCAGCAGCTCGGACGGGGAAGGCTCCTACGAGCAGTACTTC
CDR3: CASSSDGEGSYEQYF

J: TRBJ2-7
V: TRBV7-2
size: NA
D: TRBD2
DNA: TGTGCCAGCAGCTTATACCCGGGGGGTCGCGGCGAGCAGTACTTC
CDR3: CASSLYPGGRGEQYF